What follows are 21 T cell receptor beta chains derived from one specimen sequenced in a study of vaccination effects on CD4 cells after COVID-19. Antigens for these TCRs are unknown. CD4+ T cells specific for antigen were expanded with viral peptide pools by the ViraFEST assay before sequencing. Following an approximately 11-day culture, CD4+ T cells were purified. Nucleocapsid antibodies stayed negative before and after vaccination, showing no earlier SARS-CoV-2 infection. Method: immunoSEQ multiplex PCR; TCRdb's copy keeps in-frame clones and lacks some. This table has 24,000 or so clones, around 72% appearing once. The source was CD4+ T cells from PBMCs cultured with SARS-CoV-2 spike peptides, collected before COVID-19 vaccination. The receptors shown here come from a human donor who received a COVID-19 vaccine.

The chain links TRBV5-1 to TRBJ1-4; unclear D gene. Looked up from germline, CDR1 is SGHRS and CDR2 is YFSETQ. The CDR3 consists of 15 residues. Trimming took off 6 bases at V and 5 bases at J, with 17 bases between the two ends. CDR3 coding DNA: TGCGCCAGCAAGAGTTGGAATCGGGCGAATGAAAAACTGTTTTTT. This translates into CASKSWNRANEKLFF.

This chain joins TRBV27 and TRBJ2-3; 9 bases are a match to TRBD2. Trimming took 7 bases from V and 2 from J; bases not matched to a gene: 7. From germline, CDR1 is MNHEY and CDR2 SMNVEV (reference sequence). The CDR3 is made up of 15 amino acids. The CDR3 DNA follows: TGTGCCAGCACTAGGCGGGGGGGGATCACAGATACGCAGTATTTT. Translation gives CASTRRGGITDTQYF.

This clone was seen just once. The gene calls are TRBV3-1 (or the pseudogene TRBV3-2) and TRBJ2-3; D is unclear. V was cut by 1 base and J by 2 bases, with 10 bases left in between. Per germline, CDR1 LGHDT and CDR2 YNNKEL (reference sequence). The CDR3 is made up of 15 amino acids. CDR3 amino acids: CASSQVGLVTDTQYF. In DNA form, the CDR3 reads TGTGCCAGCAGCCAAGTAGGCCTAGTCACAGATACGCAGTATTTT.

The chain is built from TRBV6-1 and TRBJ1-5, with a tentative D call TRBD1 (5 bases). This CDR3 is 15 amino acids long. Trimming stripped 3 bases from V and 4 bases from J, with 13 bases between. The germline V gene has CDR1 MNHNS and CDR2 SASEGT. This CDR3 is CASSDGGGMNQPQHF. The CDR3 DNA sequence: TGTGCCAGCAGTGATGGCGGGGGAATGAATCAGCCCCAGCATTTT.

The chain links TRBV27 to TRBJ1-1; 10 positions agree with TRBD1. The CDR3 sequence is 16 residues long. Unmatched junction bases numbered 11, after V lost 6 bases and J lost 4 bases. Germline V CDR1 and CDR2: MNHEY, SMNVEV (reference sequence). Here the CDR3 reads CASSPYTGQGVTEAFF. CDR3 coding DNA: TGTGCCAGCAGCCCATATACCGGACAGGGGGTCACTGAAGCTTTCTTT.

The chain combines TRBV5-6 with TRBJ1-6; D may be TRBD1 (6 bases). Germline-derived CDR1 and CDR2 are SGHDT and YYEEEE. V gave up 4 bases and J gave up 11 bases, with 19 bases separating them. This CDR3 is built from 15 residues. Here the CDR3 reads CASSAEGTTLPPLHF. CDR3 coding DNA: TGTGCCAGCAGCGCCGAAGGGACAACGCTACCACCCCTCCACTTT.

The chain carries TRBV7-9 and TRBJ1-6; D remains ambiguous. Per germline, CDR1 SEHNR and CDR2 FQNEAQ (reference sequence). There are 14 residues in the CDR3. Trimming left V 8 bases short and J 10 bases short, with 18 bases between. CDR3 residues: CASGGGQKSSPLHF. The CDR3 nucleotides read TGTGCCAGCGGCGGTGGTCAGAAGAGCTCACCCCTCCACTTT.

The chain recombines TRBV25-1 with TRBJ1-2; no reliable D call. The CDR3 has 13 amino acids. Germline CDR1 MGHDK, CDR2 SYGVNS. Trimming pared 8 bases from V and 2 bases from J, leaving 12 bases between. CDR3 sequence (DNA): TGTGCCAGCTCCCCGAGGGTAAACTATGGCTACACCTTC. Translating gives CASSPRVNYGYTF.

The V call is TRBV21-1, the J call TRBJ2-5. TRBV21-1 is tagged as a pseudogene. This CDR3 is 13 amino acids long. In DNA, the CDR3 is TGTGCCAGCAGCAAGGGGGAAGGAGAGACCCAGTACTTC. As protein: CASSKGEGETQYF.

The CDR3 reads CASSRRTGANVLTF. The CDR3 bases are TGTGCCAGCAGTCGAAGGACAGGGGCCAACGTCCTGACTTTC. This chain uses TRBV6-5 with TRBJ2-6; a weak D match, TRBD1 (5 bases). The CDR3 extends over 14 amino acids. V was pared by 5 bases and J by 4 bases, with 9 bases between. Germline assignment: CDR1 MNHEY and CDR2 SVGAGI.

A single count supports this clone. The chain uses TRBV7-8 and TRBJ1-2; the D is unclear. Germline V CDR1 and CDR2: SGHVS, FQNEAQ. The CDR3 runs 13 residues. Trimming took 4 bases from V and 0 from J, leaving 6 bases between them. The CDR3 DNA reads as TGTGCCAGCAGCTGGAATTCTAACTATGGCTACACCTTC. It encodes CASSWNSNYGYTF. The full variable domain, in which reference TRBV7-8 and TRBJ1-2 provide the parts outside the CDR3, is GAGVSQSPRYKVAKRGQDVALRCDPISGHVSLFWYQQALGQGPEFLTYFQNEAQLDKSGLPSDRFFAERPEGSVSTLKIQRTQQEDSAVYLCASSWNSNYGYTFGSGTRLTVV.

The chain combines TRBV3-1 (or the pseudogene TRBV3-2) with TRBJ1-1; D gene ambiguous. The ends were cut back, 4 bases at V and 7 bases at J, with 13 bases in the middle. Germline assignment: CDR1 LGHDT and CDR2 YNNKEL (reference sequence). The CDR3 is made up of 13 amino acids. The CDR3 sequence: CASSPGGQIEAFF. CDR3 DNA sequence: TGTGCCAGCAGCCCCGGAGGGCAGATTGAAGCTTTCTTT.

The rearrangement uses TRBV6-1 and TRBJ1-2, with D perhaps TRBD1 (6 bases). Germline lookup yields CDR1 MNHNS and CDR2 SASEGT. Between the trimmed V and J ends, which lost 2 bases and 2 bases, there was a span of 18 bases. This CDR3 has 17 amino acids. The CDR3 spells CASSESPGVRENYGYTF. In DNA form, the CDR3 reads TGTGCCAGCAGTGAAAGTCCAGGGGTGAGGGAAAACTATGGCTACACCTTC.

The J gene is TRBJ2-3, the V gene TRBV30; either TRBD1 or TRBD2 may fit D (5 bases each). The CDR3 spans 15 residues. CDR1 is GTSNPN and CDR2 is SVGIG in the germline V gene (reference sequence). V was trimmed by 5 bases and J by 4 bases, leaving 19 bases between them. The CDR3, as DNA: TGTGCCTGGGGAACCGGGACGGCTTACGCAGATACGCAGTATTTT. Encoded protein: CAWGTGTAYADTQYF.

CDR3 sequence: CASSYGRQGADTQYF. CDR3 nucleotides: TGTGCCAGCAGTTACGGTAGACAGGGGGCAGATACGCAGTATTTT. V usage is TRBV6-5 and J usage is TRBJ2-3; 9 bases line up with TRBD1. V dropped 2 bases and J dropped 4; count of bases not matched to a gene: 4. The CDR3 extends over 15 amino acids. Germline loops: CDR1 MNHEY, CDR2 SVGAGI.

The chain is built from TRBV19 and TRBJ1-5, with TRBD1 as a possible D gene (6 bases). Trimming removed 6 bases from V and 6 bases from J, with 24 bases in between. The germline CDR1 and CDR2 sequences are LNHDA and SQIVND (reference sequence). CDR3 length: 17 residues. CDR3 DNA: TGTGCCAGTAGGATTTCCGGGGGGGCCCTTGTAGGTCAGCCCCAGCATTTT. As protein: CASRISGGALVGQPQHF.

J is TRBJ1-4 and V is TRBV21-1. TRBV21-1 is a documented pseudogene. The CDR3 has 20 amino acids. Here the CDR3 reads CASSKGGLGPKKTTNEKLFF. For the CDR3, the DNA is TGTGCCAGCAGCAAAGGTGGGTTGGGACCGAAAAAGACAACTAATGAAAAACTGTTTTTT.

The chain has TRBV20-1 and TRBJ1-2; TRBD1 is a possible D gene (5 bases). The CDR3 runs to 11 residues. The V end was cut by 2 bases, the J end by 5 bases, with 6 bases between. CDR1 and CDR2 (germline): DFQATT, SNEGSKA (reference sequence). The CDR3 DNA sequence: TGCAGTGCTAGACAGGGATATGGCTACACCTTC. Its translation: CSARQGYGYTF.

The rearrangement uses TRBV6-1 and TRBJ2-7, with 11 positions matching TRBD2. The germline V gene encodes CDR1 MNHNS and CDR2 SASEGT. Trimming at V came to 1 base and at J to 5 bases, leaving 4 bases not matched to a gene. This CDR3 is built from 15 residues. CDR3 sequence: CASSEVAGGPNEQYF. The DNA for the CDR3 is TGTGCCAGCAGTGAAGTAGCGGGGGGGCCGAACGAGCAGTACTTC.

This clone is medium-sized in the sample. CDR3 loop: CASSSGTSGRSFSYEQYF. The CDR3 DNA sequence: TGTGCCAGCAGTTCCGGGACTAGCGGGAGGTCCTTCTCCTACGAGCAGTACTTC. The chain employs TRBV6-2 or TRBV6-3 and TRBJ2-7, with 15 nucleotides matching TRBD2. V trimming: 4 bases; J trimming: 0 bases; junction bases outside the gene matches: 7. Germline V lookup: CDR1 MNHEY, CDR2 SVGEGT. The CDR3 has 18 residues.

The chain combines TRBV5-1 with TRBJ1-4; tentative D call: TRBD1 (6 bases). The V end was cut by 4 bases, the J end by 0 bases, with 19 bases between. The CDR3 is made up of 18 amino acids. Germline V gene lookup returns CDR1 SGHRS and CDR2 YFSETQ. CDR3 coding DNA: TGCGCCAGCAGCCCCAGGACAGAAAGCGTCGCAACTAATGAAAAACTGTTTTTT. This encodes CASSPRTESVATNEKLFF.